This entry concerns a single T cell receptor (beta chain). The germline CDR1 and CDR2 sequences are SGHVS and FQNEAQ. J was trimmed by 4 bases and V by 4 bases; bases with no gene match: 4. The CDR3 totals 14 residues. The data were taken from a study of blood T cell repertoires in COVID-19. In the study overall: The cDNA or gDNA used as material had been derived from T cells, B-cell-depleted T cells, or PBMCs.

Clones were sequenced by immunoSEQ multiplex PCR, and TCRdb holds only the in-frame ones, with some missing. The data hold 95,000 to 150,000 clones, with 88% observed a single time. This receptor was obtained from a woman between 50 and 59 years old with active or convalescent COVID-19. The sample comprised peripheral blood. The chain couples TRBV7-8 to TRBJ2-1, with TRBD2 matching over 7 bases. The CDR3 protein is CASSSRDYYNEQFF. CDR3 coding DNA: TGTGCCAGCAGCTCCCGGGACTATTACAATGAGCAGTTCTTC.